This is a list of T cell receptor beta chains from one sample in a study of cytomegalovirus exposure and HLA in healthy donors. Data came from immunoSEQ multiplex PCR; TCRdb stores just in-frame clones and leaves some out. The sample lists approximately 110,000 clones, about 80% occurring once. What was sequenced was PBMCs. The receptors shown here come from a female donor in good health and CMV-seropositive. Each CDR3 is given with its conserved first and last residue. The order of the fields is V gene, CDR3 protein.

TRBV1	CTSSQAEFPGTDCFSANSPLHF
TRBV30	CAWSPGAGELFF
TRBV7-2	CASSPNRVSGEQYF
TRBV7-2	CASSLNGGFRGYTF
TRBV7-2	CASSLVGGGEQYF
TRBV6-1	CASSEHRADGYTF
TRBV7-2	CASSFQGPGELFF
TRBV7-2	CASSLDGTSYNSPLHF
TRBV5-4	CASSYRASGAPSQETQYF
TRBV27	CASSFGTAPSKRTDTQYF
TRBV7-3	CASSLTSTSGSHEQYF
TRBV6-5	CASSYTNRGRMYGYTF
TRBV19	CASSIRQGNNSPLHF
TRBV7-3	CASSDQTGVRGYTF
TRBV28	CASSLLGPQPQHF
TRBV4-3	CASSQGQNNSPLHF
TRBV5-1	CASSFNIPGQGTGEQYF
TRBV28	CASSSQGKLFF
TRBV30	CAWSVGDRDTPIYF
TRBV7-3	CASSLPRDRGHNEQFF
TRBV5-1	CASSSGDPQETQYF
TRBV4-3	CASSGGAHGGEQYF
TRBV28	CASSFAGVNNQPQHF
TRBV7-2	CASSPFLATNEQFF
TRBV5-1	CASSFGLDNEQFF
TRBV6-1	CASEDTSNQPQHF
TRBV5-1	CASSSAGTGGGTEAFF
TRBV21-1	CASSPRDSISNQPQHF
TRBV2	CASSEKRQGYGANVLTF
TRBV18	CASSPDRLNEKLFF
TRBV30	CAWSRLRNAGTEDVNRFQPQHF
TRBV7-8	CASSTRQGRNEQFF
TRBV27	CASSAGTGARETQYF
TRBV11-3	CASSLGTSGNNEQFF
TRBV4-3	CASSLDRANYGYTF
TRBV29-1	CSVPGQGVYGYTF
TRBV28	CASSSPQGAGGNQPQHF
TRBV2	CASTAENTEAFF
TRBV5-1	CASSAGQGYEQYF
TRBV7-2	CASSLKGVYTGELFF
TRBV6-6	CASSSGTEGRYTF
TRBV28	CASSQTPQSGTDTQYF
TRBV28	CASSLSNFEQYF
TRBV7-9	CASSLGGRLSDTQYF
TRBV28	CASGPTKQGYSNQPQHF
TRBV9	CASSVNLNGDRGQENEQFF
TRBV4-2	CASSQGQAGAQETQYF
TRBV11-2	CASSLDSGLGPLHF
TRBV5-1	CASAPGTGRYYGYTF
TRBV28	CASGTTKGGWGYTF
TRBV30	CAWSALYNEQFF
TRBV6-6	CASSTAGGTEAFF
TRBV30	CAWGLQGAYQPQHF
TRBV4-3	CASSHDWIQRSTDTQYF
TRBV6-6	CASHGAPTGGGPEAFF
TRBV6-1	CASRRTGSGELFF
TRBV2	CASSWTSGSSETQYF
TRBV2	CASSETGIYEQYF
TRBV28	CASRLGQGARGYTF
TRBV11-3	CASSRSGMTDTQYF